A single sample gave rise to the 22 T cell receptor beta chains below, sequenced in a study of cytotoxic CD8 clonotypes in ibrutinib-treated CLL. Sequencing was performed with immunoSEQ multiplex PCR; in TCRdb, only in-frame clones are kept and a portion is missing. The table records roughly 200,000 clones, more than 70% of them present only once. The sequenced sample was PBMCs, obtained after 12 months of ibrutinib treatment. The receptors were sampled from a human donor with chronic lymphocytic leukemia.

The gene calls are TRBV11-3 and TRBJ2-1, with 7 bases aligning to TRBD1. V lost 5 bases to trimming and J lost 6 bases; unmatched junction nucleotides: 10. The CDR3 runs to 15 residues. Per germline, CDR1 SGHNT and CDR2 YENEEA. The DNA of the CDR3 is TGTGCCAGCAGCGATCGAACAGGGGTTAGCAATGAGCAGTTCTTC. Protein sequence: CASSDRTGVSNEQFF.

The V and J genes are TRBV4-1 and TRBJ1-1; the match to TRBD1 covers 8 bases. Germline V CDR1 and CDR2: MGHRA, YSYEKL. The CDR3 totals 15 residues. J was trimmed by 1 base and V by 5 bases; bases with no gene match: 6. The CDR3 loop reads CASSAWDRRNTEAFF. The CDR3 DNA reads TGCGCCAGCAGCGCCTGGGACAGGCGGAACACTGAAGCTTTCTTT.

The J gene is TRBJ2-7, the V gene TRBV28, with D perhaps TRBD2 (6 bases). Germline CDR1 and CDR2: MDHEN and SYDVKM. This CDR3 is built from 14 residues. Trimming cost V 4 bases and J 0 bases, with 10 bases left between them. The CDR3 protein is CASSSQTSSYEQYF. CDR3 coding DNA: TGTGCCAGCAGTTCCCAGACTAGCTCCTACGAGCAGTACTTC.

This clone was detected only a few times. This sample includes further DNA sequences coding for the same CDR3. The chain combines TRBV5-1 with TRBJ1-2, with D maybe TRBD1 (5 bases). The V end lost 4 bases, the J end lost 2 bases, and 15 bases lay between the germline ends. The CDR3 totals 15 residues. Germline V CDR1 and CDR2: SGHRS, YFSETQ. The CDR3 reads CASSPGAGPNYGYTF. The DNA of the CDR3 is TGCGCCAGCAGCCCCGGTGCAGGGCCAAACTATGGCTACACCTTC.

This CDR3 is CASRRAGVPGELFF. DNA of the CDR3: TGTGCCAGTAGGAGGGCAGGGGTCCCCGGGGAGCTGTTTTTT. The J gene is TRBJ2-2, the V gene TRBV9; D assignment may be TRBD1 or TRBD2 (6 bases each). The ends were cut back, 8 bases at V and 6 bases at J, with 17 bases in the middle. The CDR3 consists of 14 residues. CDR1 and CDR2 from the germline V gene are SGDLS and YYNGEE.

The chain uses TRBV28 and TRBJ1-2, with 9 bases matching TRBD1. Unmatched junction bases numbered 6, after V lost 6 bases and J lost 7 bases. The CDR3 has 13 residues. CDR1 and CDR2 (germline): MDHEN, SYDVKM. The CDR3: CASSRTGEIGYTF. CDR3 in DNA: TGTGCCAGCAGCAGGACAGGGGAGATTGGCTACACCTTC.

Written as DNA, the CDR3 is TGTGCCAGCAGCCGGAGCGGGACGGAGACCCAGTACTTC. It encodes CASSRSGTETQYF. The chain employs TRBV7-8 and TRBJ2-5, with 7 positions matching TRBD2. The germline CDR1 and CDR2 sequences are SGHVS and FQNEAQ. After removal of 5 bases from V and 5 bases from J, the junction contained 5 bases not matched to a gene. The CDR3 covers 13 residues. The whole variable domain, filled in from reference TRBV7-8 and TRBJ2-5, reads GAGVSQSPRYKVAKRGQDVALRCDPISGHVSLFWYQQALGQGPEFLTYFQNEAQLDKSGLPSDRFFAERPEGSVSTLKIQRTQQEDSAVYLCASSRSGTETQYFGPGTRLLVL.

This clone was found a few times. The chain combines TRBV4-1 with TRBJ1-3, with 8 bases fitting TRBD1. Trimming cost V 3 bases and J 1 base; bases outside gene matches: 5. Germline lookup yields CDR1 MGHRA and CDR2 YSYEKL. This CDR3 spans 16 amino acids. CDR3 protein: CASSHFDRGSGNTIYF. The CDR3 region has the DNA TGCGCCAGCAGCCACTTTGACAGGGGATCTGGAAACACCATATATTTT.

The V gene is TRBV7-6, the J gene TRBJ2-1, with 8 positions matching TRBD2. Germline CDR1 reads SGHVS; CDR2 reads FNYEAQ. The CDR3 extends over 16 amino acids. J lost 7 bases, V lost 2 bases, and 10 bases had no gene match. CDR3 sequence (DNA): TGTGCCAGCAGCTTAATGGCCAGCGGGAGTGTGAATGAGCAGTTCTTC. The encoded protein is CASSLMASGSVNEQFF.

V gene TRBV27 combines with J gene TRBJ1-4; D not resolved. Germline CDR1 MNHEY, CDR2 SMNVEV (reference sequence). This CDR3 is built from 14 residues. V was pared by 7 bases and J by 8 bases, with 17 bases between. The CDR3 sequence: CASTSGLSREKLFF. In nucleotides, the CDR3 is TGTGCCAGCACCTCCGGGCTATCCAGGGAAAAACTGTTTTTT.

The genes are TRBV28 and TRBJ2-6; 9 bases are shared with TRBD1. V lost 4 bases and J lost 1; bases outside the gene matches: 5. In germline, CDR1 is MDHEN, CDR2 SYDVKM. The CDR3 length is 17 residues. The CDR3 DNA reads as TGTGCCAGCAGTTCCCCAGGGACAGGGTCTGGGGCCAACGTCCTGACTTTC. Protein: CASSSPGTGSGANVLTF.

J is TRBJ1-3 and V is TRBV5-1, with a tentative D call TRBD1 (6 bases). The V end was cut by 4 bases, the J end by 2 bases, with 16 bases between. The CDR3 sequence is 16 residues long. In germline, CDR1 is SGHRS, CDR2 YFSETQ. The CDR3 nucleotides are TGCGCCAGCAGCCCGTGGGGGGCCCAGACTGGAAACACCATATATTTT. The encoded protein is CASSPWGAQTGNTIYF.

The chain combines TRBV14 with TRBJ1-3; the match to TRBD1 covers 11 bases. Per the germline V gene, CDR1 is SGHDN and CDR2 is FVKESK. Unmatched junction bases numbered 2, after V lost 4 bases and J lost 6 bases. CDR3 size: 14 residues. CDR3 nucleotide sequence: TGTGCCAGCAGCCGGGACAGGGGGATAAACACCATATATTTT. Translating it yields CASSRDRGINTIYF.

The chain combines TRBV9 with TRBJ2-7; 7 nucleotides align to TRBD2. V shed 2 bases, J shed 0 bases, and the junction held 8 bases outside the gene matches. Germline CDR1 is SGDLS and CDR2 is YYNGEE. The CDR3 contains 16 residues. The CDR3 DNA is TGTGCCAGCAGCGTGGGAGGGGCGACCAGCTCCTACGAGCAGTACTTC. Its protein product is CASSVGGATSSYEQYF.

The chain uses TRBV27 and TRBJ1-5; D unresolved. Germline V CDR1 and CDR2: MNHEY, SMNVEV (reference sequence). Trimming pared 5 bases from V and 10 bases from J, leaving 15 bases between. CDR3 length: 13 amino acids. The chain's CDR3 is CASSPWPPHPQHF. DNA for the CDR3: TGTGCCAGCAGTCCCTGGCCCCCTCATCCCCAGCATTTT.

This chain connects TRBV7-9 to TRBJ1-2, with TRBD1 identical over 7 bases. This CDR3 has 14 amino acids. After removal of 5 bases from V and 8 bases from J, the junction contained 11 bases not matched to a gene. Germline CDR1 SEHNR, CDR2 FQNEAQ (reference sequence). The chain's CDR3 is CASSPGATGVGYTF. In DNA, the CDR3 is TGTGCCAGCAGCCCCGGGGCCACAGGGGTAGGCTACACCTTC.

The V and J genes are TRBV11-2 and TRBJ2-7; TRBD1 might be the D (6 bases). CDR1 and CDR2 (germline): SGHAT, FQNNGV. This CDR3 is built from 14 residues. Between the trimmed V and J ends, which lost 4 bases and 4 bases, there was a span of 14 bases. The CDR3 bases are TGTGCCAGCAGCTGGGACATCCGGCGGTACGAGCAGTACTTC. It yields the protein CASSWDIRRYEQYF.

The chain uses TRBV27 and TRBJ2-2; D is unresolved. V was clipped by 3 bases and J by 5 bases, with 19 bases between them. The CDR3 sequence is 17 residues long. Germline CDR1 MNHEY, CDR2 SMNVEV (reference sequence). In DNA form, the CDR3 reads TGTGCCAGCAGTTTCTTAGTCGAGACCCCGAGGACCGGGGAGCTGTTTTTT. Translating gives CASSFLVETPRTGELFF.

The chain recombines TRBV4-1 with TRBJ1-5; TRBD1 is a possible D gene (6 bases). The germline V and J ends were trimmed by 3 bases and 7 bases, with 16 bases remaining between them. The CDR3 extends over 15 amino acids. Germline V CDR1 and CDR2: MGHRA, YSYEKL. The CDR3 loop reads CASSQAPGEGQPQHF. Written as DNA, the CDR3 is TGCGCCAGCAGCCAGGCTCCAGGGGAAGGACAGCCCCAGCATTTT.

The CDR3 region is CASSTGTGYTEAFF. The CDR3 bases are TGTGCCAGCAGCACCGGGACAGGGTATACTGAAGCTTTCTTT. The V and J genes are TRBV7-9 and TRBJ1-1, with TRBD1 matching 9 bases. Germline V gene sequence: CDR1 SEHNR, CDR2 FQNEAQ (reference sequence). V lost 5 bases to trimming and J lost 5 bases; unmatched junction nucleotides: 6. The CDR3 contains 14 residues.

The J gene is TRBJ1-1, the V gene TRBV7-6; D call uncertain. V was clipped by 5 bases and J by 1 base, with 8 bases between them. CDR3 length: 13 residues. The germline gives CDR1 SGHVS, CDR2 FNYEAQ. The CDR3 coding sequence is TGTGCCAGCAGCCTGACAAAGAACACTGAAGCTTTCTTT. Translating it yields CASSLTKNTEAFF.

The chain combines TRBV7-9 with TRBJ2-7; no definite D call. The CDR3 runs 13 residues. CDR1 and CDR2 (germline): SEHNR, FQNEAQ (reference sequence). V lost 1 base to trimming and J lost 2 bases, with 6 bases between them. DNA for the CDR3: TGTGCCAGCAGCTTAGACTTAACCTACGAGCAGTACTTC. It codes for CASSLDLTYEQYF. The variable domain in full, with the rest retrieved from reference TRBV7-9 and TRBJ2-7, is DTGVSQNPRHKITKRGQNVTFRCDPISEHNRLYWYRQTLGQGPEFLTYFQNEAQLEKSRLLSDRFSAERPKGSFSTLEIQRTEQGDSAMYLCASSLDLTYEQYFGPGTRLTVT.